Below, 24 T cell receptor beta chains from the same sample are listed, as sequenced in a study of cytomegalovirus exposure and HLA in healthy donors. Both 60 Vbeta primers and 13 Jbeta primers went into the PCR. Repertoires were generated with immunoSEQ multiplex PCR, while TCRdb's copy carries only in-frame clones and drops some. The repertoire holds about 150,000 clones, with about 76% as singletons. The sample was PBMCs. The receptors shown here come from a man aged 25 to 40 in good health and CMV-seropositive.

On this clone itself: Different DNA sequences within this sample yield the same CDR3. The CDR3: CASRPGQGNTEAFF. Here the CDR3 DNA reads TGTGCCAGCAGGCCCGGGCAGGGAAACACTGAAGCTTTCTTT. The V call is TRBV7-3, the J call TRBJ1-1; maybe TRBD1 (5 bases). In germline, CDR1 is SGHTA, CDR2 FQGTGA. V shed 6 bases and J shed 2 bases, with 13 bases lying between them. There are 14 residues in the CDR3.

This clone was found once. V gene TRBV4-2 combines with J gene TRBJ1-5; no clear D gene. Germline CDR1 and CDR2: LGHNA and YNFKEQ. V was cut by 4 bases and J by 1 base, with 11 bases left in between. This CDR3 spans 15 amino acids. In nucleotides, the CDR3 is TGTGCCAGCAGCCTATCAGGACTGAGCAATCAGCCCCAGCATTTT. Translated: CASSLSGLSNQPQHF.

This chain links TRBV7-3 with TRBJ2-5; 8 nucleotides line up with TRBD1. The CDR3 contains 13 residues. The V gene's germline CDR1 is SGHTA and CDR2 FQGTGA. The J segment lost 5 bases and the V segment lost 9 bases, leaving 8 bases of the junction unmatched. The CDR3 protein is CASSTGAKETQYF. CDR3 nucleotide sequence: TGTGCCAGTTCGACAGGGGCTAAGGAGACCCAGTACTTC.

The rearrangement links TRBV29-1 to TRBJ2-7; 8 positions agree with TRBD1. Germline assignment: CDR1 SQVTM and CDR2 ANQGSEA. J was trimmed by 4 bases and V by 5 bases; bases with no gene match: 7. This CDR3 spans 13 amino acids. The DNA for the CDR3 is TGCAGCGTTCCTGGTCAGGGGGCTTACGAGCAGTACTTC. Protein sequence: CSVPGQGAYEQYF.

This sequence joins TRBV2 and TRBJ1-2; TRBD1 matches 7 bases. Germline CDR1 reads SNHLY; CDR2 reads FYNNEI. The CDR3 totals 14 residues. V trimming: 2 bases; J trimming: 5 bases; junction bases outside the gene matches: 5. Here the CDR3 reads CASSERDSQYGYTF. CDR3 nucleotide sequence: TGTGCCAGCAGTGAACGGGACAGTCAGTATGGCTACACCTTC.

This clone has only one observation. This chain links TRBV28 with TRBJ1-1; 11 bases are shared with TRBD1. Per germline, CDR1 MDHEN and CDR2 SYDVKM. This CDR3 is 13 amino acids long. With 3 bases clipped from V and 8 bases from J, the junction kept 2 bases outside the gene matches. The CDR3: CASSFRDRGEAFF. CDR3 DNA sequence: TGTGCCAGCAGTTTCCGGGACAGGGGGGAAGCTTTCTTT.

The CDR3 sequence is CASSYGAGGGEQYF. The CDR3 nucleotides are TGTGCCAGCAGTTACGGAGCGGGAGGAGGGGAGCAGTACTTC. V and J are TRBV28 and TRBJ2-7, with 9 nucleotides matching TRBD2. CDR1 MDHEN and CDR2 SYDVKM come from the germline V gene. With V trimmed by 4 bases and J by 7 bases, 8 bases remained unmatched. The CDR3 has 14 residues.

This clone was seen a few times. The chain employs TRBV27 and TRBJ2-2, with TRBD2 identical over 9 bases. CDR3 length: 18 amino acids. The J segment lost 3 bases and the V segment lost 4 bases, leaving 12 bases of the junction unmatched. Germline assignment: CDR1 MNHEY and CDR2 SMNVEV (reference sequence). For the CDR3, the DNA is TGTGCCAGCAGTTCATTCTTCGGCGGGGGGGCTGACACCGGGGAGCTGTTTTTT. Amino acid sequence: CASSSFFGGGADTGELFF.

V usage is TRBV2 and J usage is TRBJ2-1; 11 bases agree with TRBD1. After removal of 6 bases from V and 9 bases from J, the junction contained 7 bases not matched to a gene. CDR1 is SNHLY, CDR2 FYNNEI, per germline. This CDR3 spans 14 amino acids. The CDR3: CASRGTGGGSEQFF. CDR3 bases: TGTGCCAGCAGGGGGACAGGGGGTGGCAGTGAGCAGTTCTTC.

V gene TRBV19 combines with J gene TRBJ2-5; 15 nucleotides match TRBD2. The CDR3 sequence is 18 residues long. The germline CDR1 and CDR2 sequences are LNHDA and SQIVND (reference sequence). The J segment lost 1 base and the V segment lost 6 bases, leaving 9 bases of the junction unmatched. The CDR3 spells CASRSMGLAGGIQETQYF. CDR3 bases: TGTGCCAGTAGGTCAATGGGACTAGCGGGGGGAATCCAAGAGACCCAGTACTTC.

This clone was detected once. V usage is TRBV30 and J usage is TRBJ1-4; 7 bases align to TRBD1. The junction had 4 bases not matched to a gene; V was cut back by 5 bases and J by 7 bases. Germline CDR1 and CDR2: GTSNPN and SVGIG (reference sequence). The CDR3 is 12 residues long. CDR3 in DNA: TGTGCCTGGGACAGGGAATTTGAAAAACTGTTTTTT. Protein: CAWDREFEKLFF.

The CDR3 DNA follows: TGTGCCAGCAGCCCGCGCCAGGGGGCTGATGGCTACACCTTC. Translated: CASSPRQGADGYTF. This chain connects TRBV9 to TRBJ1-2; the match to TRBD1 covers 8 bases. Unmatched junction bases numbered 8, after V lost 4 bases and J lost 6 bases. Germline CDR1 and CDR2: SGDLS and YYNGEE. CDR3 length equals 14 residues.

Points on this clone: The junction shows a germline mismatch at one end, possibly a read error. The rearrangement uses TRBV6-5 and TRBJ1-1; D is ambiguous. Germline V gene sequence: CDR1 MNHEY, CDR2 SVGAGI. CDR3 length: 15 amino acids. CDR3 sequence reads: CVSTPVGGRNTEAFF. The CDR3 region has the DNA TGTGTCAGCACCCCGGTGGGCGGGAGGAACACTGAAGCTTTCTTT.

The chain links TRBV6-5 to TRBJ1-1, with D possibly matching TRBD1 (6 bases). The V and J ends lost 2 bases and 4 bases respectively, with 11 bases between them. In germline, CDR1 is MNHEY, CDR2 SVGAGI. This CDR3 is 14 amino acids long. The CDR3 loop is CASSYADRSTEAFF. In DNA form, the CDR3 reads TGTGCCAGCAGTTACGCTGACAGGTCCACTGAAGCTTTCTTT.

The sample holds a few counts of this clone. The rearrangement joins TRBV27 to TRBJ1-6; 9 positions match TRBD1. The CDR3 totals 14 residues. CDR1 MNHEY and CDR2 SMNVEV come from the germline V gene (reference sequence). Trimming cost V 6 bases and J 6 bases; bases outside gene matches: 3. The CDR3 spells CASRGQGGNSPLHF. CDR3 sequence (DNA): TGTGCCAGCAGGGGACAGGGAGGTAATTCACCCCTCCACTTT.

In regard to this clone: One end of the junction is discordant with germline, which a read error may explain. Other DNA variants within this sample encode the same CDR3. This chain uses TRBV4-3 with TRBJ2-2; 8 bases agree with TRBD2. The CDR3 consists of 18 residues. The germline CDR1 and CDR2 sequences are LGHNA and YSLEER. CDR3 nucleotide sequence: TGCGCCAGCAGCCGAGGGGCGGGAGGAACACTGAACACCGGGGAACTGTTTTTT. It encodes CASSRGAGGTLNTGELFF.

Worth noting for this clone: The junction shows a germline mismatch at one end, possibly a read error. The chain recombines TRBV7-7 with TRBJ1-1; 7 nucleotides agree with TRBD1. The CDR3 has 13 amino acids. Germline CDR1 reads SSHAT; CDR2 reads FNYEAQ (reference sequence). The CDR3 DNA follows: TGTGCTAGCAGTCGGGACAGGAACACTGAAGCTTTCTTT. This encodes CASSRDRNTEAFF.

The chain carries TRBV7-2 and TRBJ1-3, with 9 bases aligning to TRBD1. This CDR3 spans 16 amino acids. The J segment lost 2 bases and the V segment lost 5 bases, leaving 7 bases of the junction unmatched. Per the germline V gene, CDR1 is SGHTA and CDR2 is FQGNSA. The CDR3 DNA follows: TGTGCCAGCAGCACAGCCGGGACAGGGACTGGAAACACCATATATTTT. It encodes CASSTAGTGTGNTIYF.

A single count supports this clone. The chain has TRBV18 and TRBJ2-7, with D perhaps TRBD2 (6 bases). This CDR3 is 14 amino acids long. V dropped 3 bases and J dropped 4 bases, with 13 bases sitting between them. The V gene's germline CDR1 is KGHSH and CDR2 LQKENI. This CDR3 is CASSPGLEGYEQYF. DNA for the CDR3: TGTGCCAGCTCACCGGGACTCGAGGGGTACGAGCAGTACTTC.

V gene TRBV15 combines with J gene TRBJ2-7; 11 nucleotides align to TRBD1. Germline V gene data show CDR1 as LNHNV and CDR2 as YYDKDF (reference sequence). The CDR3 has 15 amino acids. The V gene end was trimmed by 3 bases and the J gene end by 3 bases; junction bases not matched to a gene: 4. As DNA, the CDR3 is TGTGCCACCAGCAGCCGCGGGACAGGGGGCTACGAGCAGTACTTC. This translates into CATSSRGTGGYEQYF.

V usage is TRBV28 and J usage is TRBJ1-2; 8 bases are shared with TRBD1. From germline, CDR1 is MDHEN and CDR2 SYDVKM. The CDR3 consists of 16 residues. With V trimmed by 5 bases and J by 4 bases, 12 bases remained unmatched. CDR3: CASSLQGDTPLYGYTF. The CDR3 coding sequence is TGTGCCAGCAGTCTACAGGGGGACACCCCTCTCTATGGCTACACCTTC.

This clone was counted only a few times. V usage is TRBV9 and J usage is TRBJ2-3, with 15 nucleotides matching TRBD2. The V and J ends lost 3 bases and 8 bases, in that order; junction bases with no gene match: 16. CDR1 SGDLS and CDR2 YYNGEE come from the germline V gene. CDR3 length: 19 amino acids. DNA for the CDR3: TGTGCCAGCAGCGCCCCCGGGACTAGCGGGGGGCAGCGTTTCTCTACGCAGTATTTT. This encodes CASSAPGTSGGQRFSTQYF.

The V call is TRBV28, the J call TRBJ2-7, with 8 bases identical to TRBD2. Germline lookup yields CDR1 MDHEN and CDR2 SYDVKM. The CDR3 sequence is 14 residues long. Trimming cost V 7 bases and J 2 bases; bases outside gene matches: 7. The CDR3 sequence: CASTYGRVTYEQYF. The CDR3 DNA is TGTGCCAGCACTTACGGGAGGGTTACCTACGAGCAGTACTTC. The full variable domain, in which reference TRBV28 and TRBJ2-7 provide the parts outside the CDR3, is DVKVTQSSRYLVKRTGEKVFLECVQDMDHENMFWYRQDPGLGLRLIYFSYDVKMKEKGDIPEGYSVSREKKERFSLILESASTNQTSMYLCASTYGRVTYEQYFGPGTRLTVT.

This clone has only one observation. This chain uses TRBV7-3 with TRBJ2-1; D is undetermined. Deletions cut 4 bases from V and 2 bases from J, with 6 bases between. This CDR3 is 13 amino acids long. Looked up from germline, CDR1 is SGHTA and CDR2 is FQGTGA. The CDR3 region has the DNA TGTGCCAGCAGCTCCCCTCCCTACAATGAGCAGTTCTTC. The encoded protein is CASSSPPYNEQFF.